These T cell receptor beta chains were read from a single sample in a study of CD8+ T cells in alopecia areata. Clones were sequenced by immunoSEQ multiplex PCR, and TCRdb holds only the in-frame ones, with some missing. The sample shows 110,000 to 150,000 clones, 62% of them seen only once. The specimen was CD8+ T cells sorted from blood. The receptors shown here come from a human donor in good health. The CDR3 runs from the conserved cysteine through the conserved F or W. The D gene is left open where the match is weak. Size tells how often a clone was seen (once, few, many) or the class of an expanded clone, and some rows leave it out.

size	D	V	J	CDR3	DNA
.	.	TRBV2	TRBJ2-2	CASSEGGRELFF	TGTGCCAGCAGTGAGGGTGGACGGGAGCTGTTTTTT
.	TRBD2	TRBV7-6	TRBJ2-3	CASSLVQGAGVGTDTQYF	TGTGCCAGCAGCTTGGTCCAGGGAGCGGGAGTAGGAACAGATACGCAGTATTTT
.	.	TRBV28	TRBJ2-1	CASTREGAYNEQFF	TGTGCCAGCACGAGGGAGGGGGCCTACAATGAGCAGTTCTTC
.	.	TRBV4-2	TRBJ2-2	CASSPEVANTGELFF	TGTGCCAGCAGCCCGGAAGTCGCGAACACCGGGGAGCTGTTTTTT
.	.	TRBV6-5	TRBJ2-3	CASSYKSTDTQYF	TGTGCCAGCAGTTACAAAAGCACAGATACGCAGTATTTT
few	TRBD1	TRBV7-9	TRBJ2-5	CASSWDRAGTQYF	TGTGCCAGCAGCTGGGACAGGGCAGGGACCCAGTACTTC
.	.	TRBV7-2	TRBJ2-5	CASQGRVETQYF	TGTGCCAGCCAGGGGAGGGTAGAGACCCAGTACTTC
.	.	TRBV5-5	TRBJ2-5	CASSLREAGETQYF	TGTGCCAGCAGCTTGCGTGAGGCTGGAGAGACCCAGTACTTC
.	TRBD2	TRBV28	TRBJ2-5	CASSFGLAGTLETQYF	TGTGCCAGCAGTTTCGGGCTAGCGGGAACTCTTGAGACCCAGTACTTC
once	.	TRBV29-1	TRBJ2-7	CSVKAGAYEQYF	TGCAGCGTGAAGGCCGGGGCCTACGAGCAGTACTTC
few	.	TRBV5-6	TRBJ2-1	CASSDSYYNEQFF	TGTGCCAGCAGCGACAGTTACTACAATGAGCAGTTCTTC
.	.	TRBV19	TRBJ2-7	CASTTGGREQYF	TGTGCCAGTACGACCGGGGGGCGCGAGCAGTACTTC
.	TRBD1	TRBV20-1	TRBJ1-1	CSARDREAFF	TGCAGTGCTAGGGACAGGGAAGCTTTCTTT
.	TRBD2	TRBV19	TRBJ2-2	CASSLAGSSGELFF	TGTGCCAGTAGCCTAGCGGGATCCAGCGGGGAGCTGTTTTTT
.	TRBD2	TRBV11-2	TRBJ2-2	CASSLWAGASPGELFF	TGTGCCAGCAGCTTATGGGCGGGAGCATCCCCCGGGGAGCTGTTTTTT
few	.	TRBV19	TRBJ2-7	CASSPAESPTYEQYF	TGTGCCAGTAGTCCGGCGGAGTCCCCGACCTACGAGCAGTACTTC
.	TRBD2	TRBV29-1	TRBJ2-5	CSGGLAGVKETQYF	TGCAGCGGTGGACTAGCGGGAGTAAAAGAGACCCAGTACTTC
.	.	TRBV4-1	TRBJ2-7	CASSPGVFYEQYF	TGCGCCAGCAGCCCCGGGGTGTTTTACGAGCAGTACTTC
.	.	TRBV27	TRBJ2-1	CASTGYNEQFF	TGTGCCAGTACGGGCTACAATGAGCAGTTCTTC
few	TRBD2	TRBV29-1	TRBJ2-7	CSVRGTSGRKLSYEQYF	TGCAGCGTCAGGGGGACTAGCGGGAGAAAGCTTTCCTACGAGCAGTACTTC
.	TRBD2	TRBV30	TRBJ2-2	CAWSAGLVGNTGELFF	TGTGCCTGGAGTGCGGGACTAGTGGGTAACACCGGGGAGCTGTTTTTT
.	.	TRBV28	TRBJ1-2	CASRKAQPGYTF	TGTGCCAGCAGGAAAGCCCAGCCCGGCTACACCTTC
.	.	TRBV29-1	TRBJ2-7	CSVVGGSARHEQYF	TGCAGCGTGGTTGGGGGAAGTGCTCGCCACGAGCAGTACTTC
.	TRBD2	TRBV30	TRBJ2-2	CAWSIPSGTGELFF	TGTGCCTGGAGTATTCCTAGCGGGACCGGGGAGCTGTTTTTT
few	.	TRBV19	TRBJ2-7	CASSIDLGRNYEQYF	TGTGCCAGTAGTATAGATCTGGGGCGGAACTACGAGCAGTACTTC
.	TRBD2	TRBV11-2	TRBJ2-5	CASSFGLAGVGQETQYF	TGTGCCAGCAGCTTCGGACTAGCGGGAGTGGGGCAAGAGACCCAGTACTTC
.	.	TRBV11-2	TRBJ2-7	CASSLDLWVLYEQYF	TGTGCCAGCAGCTTAGATCTGTGGGTCTTATACGAGCAGTACTTC
.	TRBD1	TRBV5-6	TRBJ1-2	CASSQGTGTHGYTF	TGTGCCAGCAGCCAAGGGACAGGGACCCATGGCTACACCTTC
.	TRBD1	TRBV2	TRBJ2-3	CASSEGTGGTDTQYF	TGTGCCAGCAGTGAAGGGACAGGGGGCACAGATACGCAGTATTTT
.	.	TRBV25-1	TRBJ2-1	CASSDPGVAEQFF	TGTGCCAGCAGTGACCCTGGCGTAGCGGAGCAGTTCTTC
.	TRBD2	TRBV7-9	TRBJ2-5	CASTRTSQETQYF	TGTGCCAGCACCCGGACTAGTCAAGAGACCCAGTACTTC
.	.	TRBV27	TRBJ2-3	CASSSILVGSTDTQYF	TGTGCCAGCAGCAGCATACTCGTAGGGAGCACAGATACGCAGTATTTT
.	.	TRBV29-1	TRBJ2-1	CSALKVEQFF	TGCAGCGCCCTGAAGGTTGAGCAGTTCTTC
.	TRBD2	TRBV5-8	TRBJ2-1	CASSYDWAGGLYNEQFF	TGTGCCAGCAGCTACGATTGGGCGGGAGGACTCTACAATGAGCAGTTCTTC
few	.	TRBV7-2	TRBJ2-3	CASSLALSTDTQYF	TGTGCCAGCAGCTTGGCGCTCAGCACAGATACGCAGTATTTT
.	TRBD2	TRBV27	TRBJ2-3	CASTGGVTDTQYF	TGTGCCAGCACGGGGGGAGTAACAGATACGCAGTATTTT
few	TRBD2	TRBV4-2	TRBJ2-3	CASSQVIHRGTSVIGKSTDTQYF	TGTGCCAGCAGCCAAGTGATCCACAGGGGGACTAGCGTCATCGGAAAAAGCACAGATACGCAGTATTTT
.	.	TRBV7-9	TRBJ2-1	CASSLGAYNEQFF	TGTGCCAGCAGCTTAGGGGCTTACAATGAGCAGTTCTTC
.	TRBD2	TRBV13	TRBJ2-3	CASSLAGTSTDTQYF	TGTGCCAGCAGCCTAGCGGGGACGAGCACAGATACGCAGTATTTT
.	TRBD1	TRBV4-2	TRBJ1-5	CASSLGQYSNQPQHF	TGTGCCAGCAGCCTGGGACAGTATAGCAATCAGCCCCAGCATTTT
.	TRBD2	TRBV6-5	TRBJ2-7	CASSATSGSSYEQYF	TGTGCCAGCAGTGCGACTAGCGGGAGCTCCTACGAGCAGTACTTC
.	.	TRBV6-5	TRBJ1-1	CASSRYRNTEAFF	TGTGCCAGCAGTAGATATCGGAACACTGAAGCTTTCTTT
.	.	TRBV7-6	TRBJ2-7	CASSLATGSYEQYF	TGTGCCAGCAGCTTAGCGACAGGCTCCTACGAGCAGTACTTC
.	.	TRBV7-8	TRBJ1-5	CASSLDRVANQPQHF	TGTGCCAGCAGCTTAGACAGGGTAGCTAATCAGCCCCAGCATTTT
once	.	TRBV11-2	TRBJ1-1	CASMTGGATEAFF	TGTGCCAGCATGACCGGCGGGGCCACTGAAGCTTTCTTT